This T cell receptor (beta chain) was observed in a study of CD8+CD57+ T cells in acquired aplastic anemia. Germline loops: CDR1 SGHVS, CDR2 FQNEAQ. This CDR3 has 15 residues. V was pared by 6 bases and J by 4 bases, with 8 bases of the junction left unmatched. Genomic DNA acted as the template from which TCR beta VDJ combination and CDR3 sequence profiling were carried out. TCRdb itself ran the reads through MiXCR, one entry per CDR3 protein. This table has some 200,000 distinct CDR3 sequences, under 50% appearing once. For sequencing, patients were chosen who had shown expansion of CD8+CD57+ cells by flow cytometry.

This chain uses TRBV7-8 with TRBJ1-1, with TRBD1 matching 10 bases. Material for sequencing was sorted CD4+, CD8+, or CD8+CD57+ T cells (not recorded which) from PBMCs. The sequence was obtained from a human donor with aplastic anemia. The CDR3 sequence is CASRPGTGEVTEAFF. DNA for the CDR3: TGTGCCAGCAGACCCGGGACAGGGGAGGTCACTGAAGCTTTCTTT. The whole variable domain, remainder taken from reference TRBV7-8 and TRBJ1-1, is GAGVSQSPRYKVAKRGQDVALRCDPISGHVSLFWYQQALGQGPEFLTYFQNEAQLDKSGLPSDRFFAERPEGSVSTLKIQRTQQEDSAVYLCASRPGTGEVTEAFFGQGTRLTVV.